The clone carrying this T cell receptor (beta chain) was counted ten times or more. What it binds is not known. J lost 5 bases, V lost 4 bases, and 5 bases had no gene match. The germline V gene has CDR1 SGHVS and CDR2 FQNEAQ. CDR3 length: 15 amino acids. A unique molecular identifier was carried by every single TCR cDNA molecule. TCRdb re-called the 5' RACE reads with MiXCR, one entry per CDR3 protein. Of about 2,900 distinct CDR3 sequences listed, approximately 12% were seen once; the top ten hold 20% to 25%. These data belong to a study of spatial heterogeneity in lung cancer. Time point denoted: sample taken at primary tumor resection. The cohort: over 70 early-stage, untreated non-small cell lung cancer patients. The study sequenced unsorted whole RNA from tumor, nontumor lung or frozen PBMC. The study, taken as a whole, reports: Tumor mutation count correlated with how many alpha and beta TCRs expanded intratumorally.

The V call is TRBV7-8, the J call TRBJ2-2; 9 bases are shared with TRBD1. The TCR was taken from a male donor with early-stage non-small cell lung cancer. The material sequenced was lung tumor tissue, taken at surgery. The CDR3 DNA reads as TGTGCCAGCAGCTACGGGACAGGGCGGACCGGGGAGCTGTTTTTT. Its translation: CASSYGTGRTGELFF.